Presented here are 7 T cell receptor beta chains from one specimen sequenced in a study of Ad26.COV2.S vaccination and SARS-CoV-2 variants. Produced via immunoSEQ multiplex PCR; TCRdb's table is partial and in-frame only. The sample has about 400,000 clones, about nine tenths seen once. As for treatment: around 19 received Ad26.COV2.S at low or high dose, single or two shots; about 5 received placebo; per-sample allocation not given. Sampling happened 63 days after the first vaccine or placebo injection. The sample consisted of peripheral blood, taken in a trial of Ad26.COV2.S vaccine versus placebo. Source of these receptors: a person between 18 and 65 years old who received the Ad26.COV2.S COVID-19 vaccine or a placebo.

The rearrangement uses TRBV27 and TRBJ2-7; TRBD2 matches 10 bases. The length of the CDR3 is 15 residues. Per germline, CDR1 MNHEY and CDR2 SMNVEV (reference sequence). V was pared by 2 bases and J by 6 bases, with 7 bases of the junction left unmatched. CDR3 protein: CASSLVASGRSEQYF. DNA for the CDR3: TGTGCCAGCAGTTTAGTCGCTAGCGGGAGATCCGAGCAGTACTTC.

The CDR3 region has the DNA TGTGCCAGCAGCTTGGCTGGAGGGAGGGCCCTCTACGGAGAGACCCAGTACTTC. It translates to CASSLAGGRALYGETQYF. The rearrangement links TRBV5-4 to TRBJ2-5; 7 positions agree with TRBD2. Trimming cost V 0 bases and J 4 bases; bases outside gene matches: 15. This CDR3 has 18 residues. Germline CDR1 SGHNT, CDR2 YYREEE (reference sequence).

The genes are TRBV14 and TRBJ2-1; TRBD2 is a possible D gene (6 bases). Germline V gene data show CDR1 as SGHDN and CDR2 as FVKESK. Trimming removed 5 bases at V and 9 bases at J, with 20 bases between. The CDR3 length is 15 residues. In DNA, the CDR3 is TGTGCCAGCAGCGACCAAACTAGCCTCCGCGCTGAGCAGTTCTTC. Its translation: CASSDQTSLRAEQFF.

The V gene is TRBV5-4, the J gene TRBJ2-6, with D hard to call. Germline V gene lookup returns CDR1 SGHNT and CDR2 YYREEE (reference sequence). CDR3 size: 16 residues. Trimming took off 4 bases at V and 1 base at J, with 12 bases between the two ends. CDR3 in amino acids: CASSPQVLSGANVLTF. CDR3 DNA: TGTGCCAGCAGCCCGCAAGTTCTGTCTGGGGCCAACGTCCTGACTTTC. Using reference TRBV5-4 and TRBJ2-6 for the parts outside the CDR3, the full variable domain is ETGVTQSPTHLIKTRGQQVTLRCSSQSGHNTVSWYQQALGQGPQFIFQYYREEENGRGNFPPRFSGLQFPNYSSELNVNALELDDSALYLCASSPQVLSGANVLTFGAGSRLTVL.

CDR3 sequence (DNA): TGCGCCAGCAGTAAAACTAAAGAGACCCAGTACTTC. It translates to CASSKTKETQYF. V usage is TRBV5-1 and J usage is TRBJ2-5; D is uncertain. V shed 5 bases and J shed 3 bases, with 8 bases lying between them. The CDR3 runs to 12 residues. Germline V gene sequence: CDR1 SGHRS, CDR2 YFSETQ.

The chain uses TRBV5-4 and TRBJ1-5, with D unclear. V lost 0 bases, J lost 6 bases, and 7 bases lay in between. Germline V gene lookup returns CDR1 SGHNT and CDR2 YYREEE (reference sequence). The CDR3 loop spans 13 amino acids. The CDR3 DNA follows: TGTGCCAGCAGCTTGGGGGGAGGTCAGCCCCAGCATTTT. Translated, it gives CASSLGGGQPQHF.

The chain joins TRBV21-1 to TRBJ2-7; TRBD1, the table's D call, lacks a check against the DNA. TRBV21-1 is a recognized pseudogene. The CDR3 has 15 residues. The CDR3 DNA is TGTGCCAGCAGCAAAGGAACAGTTCTTTCCTACGAGCAGTACTTC. Translation: CASSKGTVLSYEQYF.